This T cell receptor (beta chain) appears in the sequencing data of a study of T cell clonotyping in hematopoietic cell transplantation. Libraries were prepared by immunoSEQ multiplex PCR; TCRdb keeps only in-frame clonotypes and omits some of them. Here the sample spans 60,000 to 75,000 clones, over 90% being singletons. General observations from the study: Graft donor and pretransplant recipient Inverse Simpson Index values predicted broader posttransplant TCR diversity. Pathologically expanded recipient clonotypes increased progressively from day 30 to day 180 as diversity fell.

With 4 bases removed from V and 2 bases from J, the gap between germline ends came to 11 bases. Germline CDR1 reads MNHEY; CDR2 reads SVGAGI. The CDR3 runs to 15 residues. A single count supports this clone. Antigen unknown. The sample taken for sequencing was peripheral blood mononuclear cells. This sequence originates from a man aged 45-65 years in good health. Some clones in this sample may be carry-over from other donors' samples. The V gene is TRBV6-5, the J gene TRBJ1-4; D may be TRBD1 (5 bases). Here the CDR3 DNA reads TGTGCCAGCAGTTCGCAGGGCCTCACTAATGAAAAACTGTTTTTT. Translation: CASSSQGLTNEKLFF.